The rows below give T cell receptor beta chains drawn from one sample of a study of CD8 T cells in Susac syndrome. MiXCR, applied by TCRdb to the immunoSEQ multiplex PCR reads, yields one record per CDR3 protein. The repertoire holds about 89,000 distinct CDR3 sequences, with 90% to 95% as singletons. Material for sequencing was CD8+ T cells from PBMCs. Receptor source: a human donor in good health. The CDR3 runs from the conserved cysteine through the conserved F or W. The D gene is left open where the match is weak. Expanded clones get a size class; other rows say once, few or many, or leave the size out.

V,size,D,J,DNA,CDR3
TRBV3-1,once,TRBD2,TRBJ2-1,TGTGCCAGCAGCCCACCGGGACTAGCGGGGGGGCCCCTGATAAATGAGCAGTTCTTC,CASSPPGLAGGPLINEQFF
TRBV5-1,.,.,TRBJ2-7,TGCGCCAGCAGCTTGAGCCTCGGCGGGAAGGGGGAGCAGTACTTC,CASSLSLGGKGEQYF
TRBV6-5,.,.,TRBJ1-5,TGTGCCAGCAGTTACACGACAGGTGGTCAGCCCCAGCATTTT,CASSYTTGGQPQHF
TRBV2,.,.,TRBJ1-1,TGTGCCAGCAGGGACAGTAGGGCACCTTTCTTT,CASRDSRAPFF
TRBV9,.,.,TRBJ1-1,TGTGCCAGCAGCGTAGGCAGCCCGGGCCATGAAGCTTTCTTT,CASSVGSPGHEAFF
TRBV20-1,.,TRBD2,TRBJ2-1,TGCAGTGCTAGCCCCCTTGGGCTAGCGGAGCTAATGTACGATGAGCAGTTCTTC,CSASPLGLAELMYDEQFF
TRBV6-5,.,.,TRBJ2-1,TGTGCCAGCAGTTCAAACAATGAGCAGTTCTTC,CASSSNNEQFF
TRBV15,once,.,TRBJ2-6,TGTGCCACCAGCAGAGATGTGGGGGATGGGGCCAACGTCCTGACTTTC,CATSRDVGDGANVLTF
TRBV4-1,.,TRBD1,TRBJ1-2,TGCGCCAGCAGCCAAGTCTTAGGGGGCGCGGGGGGCTACACCTTC,CASSQVLGGAGGYTF
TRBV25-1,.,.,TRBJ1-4,TGTGCCAGCATGACGTTTAAAGAGGGGCTCTTGGGCGAAAAACTGTTTTTT,CASMTFKEGLLGEKLFF
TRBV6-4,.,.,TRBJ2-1,TGTGCCAGCAGGCCGGGGGCTAGCAATGAGCAGTTCTTC,CASRPGASNEQFF
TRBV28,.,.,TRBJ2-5,TGTGCCTCCTGCCCGTCCGGGACCGGGTACCAAGAGACCCAGTACTTC,CASCPSGTGYQETQYF
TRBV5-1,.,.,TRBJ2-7,TGCGCCAGCAGCCCAGAGGACAGCTACGAGCAGTACTTC,CASSPEDSYEQYF
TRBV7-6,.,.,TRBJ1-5,TGTGCCAGCAGCGAGGAGCGGGGCAGCAATCAGCCCCAGCATTTT,CASSEERGSNQPQHF
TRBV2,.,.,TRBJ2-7,TGTGCCAGTGGAGGGGGGTTCGTCTCCTACGAGCAGTACTTC,CASGGGFVSYEQYF
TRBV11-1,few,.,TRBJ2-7,TGTGCCAGCAGCGAAATACAAAGCTCCTACGAGCAGTACTTC,CASSEIQSSYEQYF
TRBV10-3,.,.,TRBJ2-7,TGTGCCATCACGGACGGTCCCTACGAGCAGTACTTC,CAITDGPYEQYF
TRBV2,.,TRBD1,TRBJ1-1,TGTGCCAGCAGTGTAGACAGGGTGAACACTGAAGCTTTCTTT,CASSVDRVNTEAFF
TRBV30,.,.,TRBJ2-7,TGTGCCTGGTACGGGACCGTAAGCTCCTACGAGCAGTACTTC,CAWYGTVSSYEQYF
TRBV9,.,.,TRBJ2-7,TGTGCCAGCAGCGCCCAGGGGTACGAGCAGTACTTC,CASSAQGYEQYF
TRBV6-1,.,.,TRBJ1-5,TGTGCCATCAAAACCTGGGGGCAGAATAGCAATCAGCCCCAGCATTTT,CAIKTWGQNSNQPQHF
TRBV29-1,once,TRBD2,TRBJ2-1,TGCAGCGTTGACCCGCGGGGGTCCTACAATGAGCAGTTCTTC,CSVDPRGSYNEQFF
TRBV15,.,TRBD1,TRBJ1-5,TGTGCCACCAGCTCAGGGGGTAATCAGCCCCAGCATTTT,CATSSGGNQPQHF
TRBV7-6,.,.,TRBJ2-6,TGTGCCAGCAGCTTAGTTGCCTCTGGGGCCAACGTCCTGACTTTC,CASSLVASGANVLTF
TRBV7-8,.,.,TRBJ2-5,TGTGCCAGCAGCTTAGTATTAGGGCAGCAAGAGACCCAGTACTTC,CASSLVLGQQETQYF
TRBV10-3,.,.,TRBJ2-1,TGTGCCACCAAGGGGACAAGTTATTCCTACAATGAGCAGTTCTTC,CATKGTSYSYNEQFF
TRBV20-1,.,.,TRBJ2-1,TGCAGTGCTAGTGGGGGGGCAGGTCGGGGGCACTCCTACAATGAGCAGTTCTTC,CSASGGAGRGHSYNEQFF
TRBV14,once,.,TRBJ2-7,TGTGCCAGCAGCCCCCCTGACGAAGGCTCCTACGAGCAGTACTTC,CASSPPDEGSYEQYF
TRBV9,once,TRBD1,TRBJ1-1,TGTGCCAGCAGCACGACAGGGGGCATGAACACTGAAGCTTTCTTT,CASSTTGGMNTEAFF
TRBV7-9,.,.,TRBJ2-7,TGTGCCAGCAGCTCTACCGAGGGGCGCGGGTACGAGCAGTACTTC,CASSSTEGRGYEQYF